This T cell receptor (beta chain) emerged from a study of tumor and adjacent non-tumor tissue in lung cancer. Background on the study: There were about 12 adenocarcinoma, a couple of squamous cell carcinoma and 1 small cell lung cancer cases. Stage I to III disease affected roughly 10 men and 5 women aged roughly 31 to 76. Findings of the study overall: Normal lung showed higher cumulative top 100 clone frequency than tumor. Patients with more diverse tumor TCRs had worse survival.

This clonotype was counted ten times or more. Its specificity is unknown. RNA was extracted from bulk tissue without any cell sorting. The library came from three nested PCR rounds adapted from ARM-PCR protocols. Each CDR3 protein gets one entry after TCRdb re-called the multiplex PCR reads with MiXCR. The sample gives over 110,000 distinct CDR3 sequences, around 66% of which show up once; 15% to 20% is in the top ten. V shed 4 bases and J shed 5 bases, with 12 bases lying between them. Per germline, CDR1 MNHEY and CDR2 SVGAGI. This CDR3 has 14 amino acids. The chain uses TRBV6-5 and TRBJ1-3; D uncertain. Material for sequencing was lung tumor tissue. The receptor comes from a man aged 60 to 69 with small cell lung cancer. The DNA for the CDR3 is TGTGCCAGCAGTTTATCCGACGGACGAAACACCATATATTTT. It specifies CASSLSDGRNTIYF.